The 6 T cell receptor beta chains given below trace back to one sample, sequenced in a study of CD8+CD57+ T cells in acquired aplastic anemia. CDR3 and TCR beta VDJ profiling relied on genomic DNA as the template. MiXCR, run by TCRdb on the reads, gives a single entry per CDR3 protein. Of 150,000 to 200,000 distinct CDR3 sequences listed, approximately 40% are singletons. Sample: sorted CD4+, CD8+, or CD8+CD57+ T cells (not recorded which) from PBMCs. The receptors originated from a human donor in good health.

This clonotype came up many times. The chain couples TRBV7-2 to TRBJ1-1; D remains ambiguous. The CDR3 is 11 amino acids. Trimming took off 4 bases at V and 5 bases at J, with 5 bases between the two ends. The V gene's germline CDR1 is SGHTA and CDR2 FQGNSA. The CDR3 nucleotides are TGTGCCAGCAGCTCCCGGACTGAAGCTTTCTTT. Translated: CASSSRTEAFF.

This clonotype was picked up a small number of times. This sequence joins TRBV6-8 and TRBJ2-5, with 12 bases fitting TRBD2. Germline V gives CDR1 MNHGY, CDR2 SAAAGT. V gave up 6 bases and J gave up 13 bases; unmatched junction bases: 15. The length of the CDR3 is 15 residues. The CDR3 sequence: CASRRTSGDPWTRYF. CDR3 nucleotides: TGTGCCAGCAGGCGGACTAGCGGGGATCCTTGGACTCGGTACTTC.

The chain is built from TRBV19 and TRBJ2-5; D is possibly TRBD1 or TRBD2 (6 bases each). The ends were cut back, 4 bases at V and 4 bases at J, with 10 bases in the middle. The germline CDR1 and CDR2 sequences are LNHDA and SQIVND (reference sequence). The CDR3 contains 13 residues. For the CDR3, the DNA is TGTGCCAGTAGTAAGGGGGGAACAGAGACCCAGTACTTC. Translated: CASSKGGTETQYF.

This clonotype was detected ten times or more. The chain's CDR3 is CASRTGSADTQYF. The CDR3 DNA reads as TGTGCCAGCAGGACAGGGTCCGCAGATACGCAGTATTTT. V and J are TRBV6-1 and TRBJ2-3; 7 bases fit TRBD1. Germline V CDR1 and CDR2: MNHNS, SASEGT. With V trimmed by 6 bases and J by 4 bases, 4 bases remained unmatched. The CDR3 loop spans 13 amino acids.

V is TRBV29-1 and J is TRBJ1-2; no clear D gene. Germline lookup yields CDR1 SQVTM and CDR2 ANQGSEA. Between the trimmed V and J ends, which lost 0 bases and 8 bases, there was a span of 10 bases. There are 12 residues in the CDR3. The CDR3 region has the DNA TGCAGCGTTGAAGAGACGGGATCCGGCTACACCTTC. Amino acid sequence: CSVEETGSGYTF.

The chain uses TRBV6-1 and TRBJ1-1; D might be TRBD1 (6 bases). The CDR3 is 13 residues long. Looked up from germline, CDR1 is MNHNS and CDR2 is SASEGT. The V and J ends lost 6 bases and 6 bases respectively, with 14 bases between them. This chain's CDR3 is CASREQGGPEAFF. The CDR3 region has the DNA TGTGCCAGCAGGGAACAGGGAGGTCCTGAAGCTTTCTTT.